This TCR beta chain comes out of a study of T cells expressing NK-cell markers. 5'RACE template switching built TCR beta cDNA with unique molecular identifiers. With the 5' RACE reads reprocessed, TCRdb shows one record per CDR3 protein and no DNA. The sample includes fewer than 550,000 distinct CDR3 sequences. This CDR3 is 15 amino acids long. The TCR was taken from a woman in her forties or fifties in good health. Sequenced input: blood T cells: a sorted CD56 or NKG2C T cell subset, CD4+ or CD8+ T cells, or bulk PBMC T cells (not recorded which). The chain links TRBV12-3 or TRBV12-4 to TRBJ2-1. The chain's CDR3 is CASSPRQLGYNEQFF.